This TCR beta chain was identified during a study of T cells in Graves' hyperthyroidism and ophthalmopathy. In germline, CDR1 is MNHNS, CDR2 SASEGT. The V end was cut by 3 bases, the J end by 5 bases, with 16 bases between. The length of the CDR3 is 15 residues. What was amplified from RNA transcripts were TCR beta CDR3 regions. HTBI primers were used for first-round RT-PCR of the TCR CDR3. Each CDR3 protein gets one entry after TCRdb re-called the multiplex PCR reads with MiXCR. This sample has about 350,000 distinct CDR3 sequences, with around 18% found just once. This chain connects TRBV6-1 to TRBJ2-5, with D perhaps matching TRBD1 or TRBD2 (6 bases each). The source of this sequence is a woman between 40 and 50 years old with Graves' ophthalmopathy. Sequencing was done on a sample of blood. The CDR3 DNA reads as TGTGCCAGCAGTGAGAATGGGGGGCTCGGGGAGACCCAGTACTTC. Translated, it gives CASSENGGLGETQYF.